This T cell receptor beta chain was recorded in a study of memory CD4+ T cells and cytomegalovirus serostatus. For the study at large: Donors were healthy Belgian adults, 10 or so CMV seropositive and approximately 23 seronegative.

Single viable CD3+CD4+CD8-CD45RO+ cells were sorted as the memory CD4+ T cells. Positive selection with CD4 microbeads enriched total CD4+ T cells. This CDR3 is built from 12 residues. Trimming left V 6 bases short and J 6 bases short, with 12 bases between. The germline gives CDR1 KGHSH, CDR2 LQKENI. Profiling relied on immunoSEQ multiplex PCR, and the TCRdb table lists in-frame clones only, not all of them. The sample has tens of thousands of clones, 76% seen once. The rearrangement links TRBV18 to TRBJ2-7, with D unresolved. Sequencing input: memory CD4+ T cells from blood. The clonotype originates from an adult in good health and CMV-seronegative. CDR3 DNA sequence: TGTGCCAGCTCCCCGGTATCAGGCGAGCAGTACTTC. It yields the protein CASSPVSGEQYF.